The 8 T cell receptor beta chains in this list originate from one sample, sequenced in a study of OX40 agonist ivuxolimab in advanced cancers. Method: immunoSEQ multiplex PCR; TCRdb's copy keeps in-frame clones and lacks some. In the table there are about 34,000 clones, around 90% of which are singletons. The source material was CD4+ or CD8+ T cells sorted from blood, sampled in a trial of the OX40 agonist ivuxolimab. These receptors were collected from an adult with an advanced solid tumor such as melanoma, head and neck, liver or kidney cancer.

The chain is built from TRBV30 and TRBJ1-5; D is perhaps TRBD1 (5 bases). V was shortened by 4 bases and J by 4 bases, with 11 bases between the two germline ends. Germline V gene data show CDR1 as GTSNPN and CDR2 as SVGIG (reference sequence). The CDR3 length is 13 residues. The DNA of the CDR3 is TGTGCCTGGAATCCAGGGCCGAATCAGCCCCAGCATTTT. It yields the protein CAWNPGPNQPQHF. Using reference TRBV30 and TRBJ1-5 for the parts outside the CDR3, the full variable domain is SQTIHQWPATLVQPVGSPLSLECTVEGTSNPNLYWYRQAAGRGLQLLFYSVGIGQISSEVPQNLSASRPQDRQFILSSKKLLLSDSGFYLCAWNPGPNQPQHFGDGTRLSIL.

This chain uses TRBV4-3 with TRBJ2-3; 12 bases line up with TRBD2. Germline V gives CDR1 LGHNA, CDR2 YSLEER. V dropped 0 bases and J dropped 4; count of bases not matched to a gene: 2. This CDR3 region has 16 residues. In nucleotides, the CDR3 is TGCGCCAGCAGCCAAGAACTAGCGGGGGGCGCAGATACGCAGTATTTT. Its translation: CASSQELAGGADTQYF.

The V call is TRBV7-6, the J call TRBJ2-1; 11 nucleotides match TRBD2. Losses at the gene ends were 3 bases for V and 5 bases for J; bases not matched to a gene: 3. CDR1 and CDR2 (germline): SGHVS, FNYEAQ. This CDR3 is 15 amino acids long. CDR3 protein: CASSFSGRADNEQFF. CDR3 DNA: TGTGCCAGCAGCTTTAGCGGGAGGGCCGACAATGAGCAGTTCTTC.

V usage is TRBV6-6 and J usage is TRBJ1-3; D ambiguous. CDR3 length: 14 amino acids. Germline CDR1 reads MNHNY; CDR2 reads SVGAGI (reference sequence). The germline V and J ends were trimmed by 2 bases and 8 bases, with 13 bases remaining between them. CDR3 sequence reads: CASSYRVSGDTIYF. DNA for the CDR3: TGTGCCAGCAGTTACAGGGTATCTGGGGACACCATATATTTT.

Only one count was recorded for this clone. The V and J genes are TRBV11-2 and TRBJ2-7, with TRBD2 matching 16 bases. V was clipped by 4 bases and J by 2 bases; unmatched bases: 5. The CDR3 is 17 amino acids. Germline V gene data show CDR1 as SGHAT and CDR2 as FQNNGV. CDR3 protein: CASSSGLAGGFPYEQYF. In nucleotides, the CDR3 is TGTGCCAGCAGCTCGGGACTAGCGGGAGGGTTCCCCTACGAGCAGTACTTC.

This chain connects TRBV28 to TRBJ2-1; D is undetermined. Germline CDR1 is MDHEN and CDR2 is SYDVKM. CDR3 size: 16 residues. Between the trimmed V and J ends, which lost 5 bases and 2 bases, there was a span of 16 bases. The CDR3 region is CASSQTTRTAYNEQFF. DNA for the CDR3: TGTGCCAGCAGTCAAACTACACGGACGGCCTACAATGAGCAGTTCTTC.

The genes are TRBV18 and TRBJ1-5, with D maybe TRBD1 (5 bases). The CDR3 length is 14 residues. Germline CDR1 reads KGHSH; CDR2 reads LQKENI. V dropped 6 bases and J dropped 1 base, with 10 bases sitting between them. The CDR3 coding sequence is TGTGCCAGCTCCCCCCGGGGGAGCAATCAGCCCCAGCATTTT. Its protein product is CASSPRGSNQPQHF.

This clone came up once. The chain carries TRBV10-1 and TRBJ2-5; maybe TRBD1 (6 bases). V lost 0 bases and J lost 1, with 12 bases in between. Germline-derived CDR1 and CDR2 are WNHNN and SYGVQD (reference sequence). This CDR3 has 16 amino acids. The CDR3 DNA reads TGCGCCAGCAGTGAGTCGAGGTCGGACAGCCAAGAGACCCAGTACTTC. It encodes CASSESRSDSQETQYF.